This is a list of T cell receptor beta chains from one sample in a study of T cells in Graves' hyperthyroidism and ophthalmopathy. TCRdb used MiXCR to reprocess the multiplex PCR reads, holding one entry per CDR3 protein. This repertoire shows a few hundred thousand distinct CDR3 sequences, roughly an eighth found once; its top ten account for about a third. Sequenced input: blood. Receptors originate from a woman in her thirties or forties with Graves' ophthalmopathy. CDR3s include the opening cysteine and the closing phenylalanine or tryptophan. A D gene is named only where the DNA matches it firmly. Size tells how often a clone was seen (once, few, many) or the class of an expanded clone, and some rows leave it out.

V gene	D gene	CDR3 length	clone size	J gene	CDR3 DNA	CDR3 protein
TRBV2	.	17	many	TRBJ1-4	TGTGCCAGCAGTGAAGCGGCCGGGGGTGGTGGGAACGAAAAACTGTTTTTT	CASSEAAGGGGNEKLFF
TRBV7-9	.	14	many	TRBJ2-3	TGTGCCAGCAGCTTCGCCTCCGCGGGTGATACGCAGTATTTT	CASSFASAGDTQYF
TRBV28	TRBD2	14	many	TRBJ2-7	TGTGCCAGCAAACCTAGCGGGGGGACCTACGAGCAGTACTTC	CASKPSGGTYEQYF
TRBV20-1	.	13	few	TRBJ1-6	TGCAGTGCTAGTATGGACAGCAATTCACCCCTCCACTTT	CSASMDSNSPLHF
TRBV5-4	.	13	.	TRBJ2-1	TGTGCCAGCAGCTTGCGGGGCCCTGGTGAGCAGTTCTTC	CASSLRGPGEQFF
TRBV6-1	.	16	many	TRBJ1-1	TGTGCCAGCAGCCTAGGGCAGGGGATCATGAACACTGAAGCTTTCTTT	CASSLGQGIMNTEAFF
TRBV5-1	.	16	many	TRBJ1-2	TGCGCCAGCAGCTTGGGTGGGGCGGACCAAAACTATGGCTACACCTTC	CASSLGGADQNYGYTF
TRBV18	TRBD1	15	.	TRBJ1-6	TGTGCCAGCTCAAGAGGACAGGGGCGTAATTCACCCCTCCACTTT	CASSRGQGRNSPLHF
TRBV24-1	.	13	few	TRBJ1-2	TGTGCCACCAGTGATTTAACCGGACACGGCTACACCTTC	CATSDLTGHGYTF
TRBV18	.	14	many	TRBJ1-4	TGTGCCAGCTCACCACCGGTAATGATCGGAAAACTGTTTTTT	CASSPPVMIGKLFF
TRBV27	.	14	many	TRBJ2-7	TGTGCCACCAAGGGGGGTGGCGGCTCCTACGAGCAGTACTTC	CATKGGGGSYEQYF
TRBV19	.	14	.	TRBJ1-2	TGTGCCAGTAGTAGACTGGACAGACTCTATGGCTACACCTTC	CASSRLDRLYGYTF
TRBV7-2	.	13	many	TRBJ1-1	TGTGCCAGCAGCCCCCGACAGTCCGCTGAAGCTTTCTTT	CASSPRQSAEAFF
TRBV20-1	TRBD2	13	many	TRBJ2-3	TGCAGTCCGCGGACTAGCGGGAGCTATACGCAGTATTTT	CSPRTSGSYTQYF
TRBV27	.	16	many	TRBJ2-7	TGTGCCAGCAGTCCCTCTGGTGGTAGCGGTGCTTACGAGCAGTACTTC	CASSPSGGSGAYEQYF
TRBV5-1	TRBD1	16	.	TRBJ1-1	TGCGCCAGCAGCTTGGGGCAGGGGGCCGGGGAGACTGAAGCTTTCTTT	CASSLGQGAGETEAFF
TRBV28	.	11	many	TRBJ1-1	TGTGCCACCCAGGGGCGGGGAGAAGCTTTCTTT	CATQGRGEAFF
TRBV28	TRBD1	15	many	TRBJ1-5	TGTGCCAGCAGAGGAGGACAGGGGGCCGATCAGCCCCAGCATTTT	CASRGGQGADQPQHF
TRBV4-2	TRBD2	16	few	TRBJ2-2	TGTGCCAGCAGCCAAAGGACTAGCGGGAGCACCGGGGAGCTGTTTTTT	CASSQRTSGSTGELFF
TRBV4-1	.	14	.	TRBJ1-5	TGCGCCAGCAGCCAAGGGTCAGGGAATCAGCCCCAGCATTTT	CASSQGSGNQPQHF
TRBV10-3	TRBD1	14	.	TRBJ1-2	TGTGCCATCAACGGGGGGACAGGGAATTATGGCTACACCTTC	CAINGGTGNYGYTF
TRBV20-1	.	15	.	TRBJ1-2	TGCAGTGCCCTTAATGAAGAGTGGGGTGACTATGGCTACACCTTC	CSALNEEWGDYGYTF
TRBV6-1	.	12	many	TRBJ1-4	TGTGCCAGCCGGCAGGGTAGGGAAAAACTGTTTTTT	CASRQGREKLFF
TRBV7-9	TRBD2	17	many	TRBJ2-3	TGTGCCGGCAGCCCCGGAAGACTAGCGGCATTCGGAGATACGCAGTATTTT	CAGSPGRLAAFGDTQYF
TRBV2	.	14	many	TRBJ1-5	TGTGCCAGCAGTGTATACAGGGAGAATCAGCCCCAGCATTTT	CASSVYRENQPQHF
TRBV24-1	.	13	few	TRBJ2-3	TGTGCCACCAACTCGGGGAGCACAGATACGCAGTATTTT	CATNSGSTDTQYF
TRBV7-2	TRBD1	12	.	TRBJ2-1	TGTGCCAGCAGCTCAAGGACAGGTTCGCGGTTCTTC	CASSSRTGSRFF
TRBV5-1	TRBD1	15	few	TRBJ1-4	TGCGCCAGCAGCCCGACAGGGGCCAATAATGAAAAACTGTTTTTT	CASSPTGANNEKLFF
TRBV7-9	TRBD1	15	.	TRBJ2-7	TGTGCCAGCAGCTTCCCCGGGACAGGGCGTAATGTGCAGTACTTC	CASSFPGTGRNVQYF
TRBV11-2	.	14	.	TRBJ2-7	TGTGCCAGCAGCTTAGTGGGGGCGGACTACGAGCAGTACTTC	CASSLVGADYEQYF
TRBV20-1	TRBD1	17	many	TRBJ2-4	TGCAGTGCTAGAGATGGGGCGGGACAGGGGGTTTGGAACATTCAGTACTTC	CSARDGAGQGVWNIQYF
TRBV20-1	.	15	few	TRBJ1-1	TGCAGTGCTAGAGTCGCTGGGCAGGGGAAAACTGAAGCTTTCTTT	CSARVAGQGKTEAFF
TRBV20-1	TRBD1	15	few	TRBJ2-7	TGCAGTGCTGGGCACACAGGGGCCTCCGGCTACGAGCAGTACTTC	CSAGHTGASGYEQYF
TRBV12-3/TRBV12-4	.	14	many	TRBJ1-1	TGTGCCAGCAGTTTAGGACTTCCGAACACTGAAGCTTTCTTT	CASSLGLPNTEAFF
TRBV25-1	.	14	.	TRBJ2-5	TGTGCCAGCAGTGAAATGAGCGCAAAAGAGACCCAGTACTTC	CASSEMSAKETQYF
TRBV6-6	.	13	many	TRBJ2-1	TGTGCCAGCAGTTACTCGTCGGCCCATGAGCAGTTCTTC	CASSYSSAHEQFF
TRBV10-3	.	15	.	TRBJ2-7	TGTGCCATCAGAGAGGGGGGGGACAGATCCTACGAGCAGTACTTC	CAIREGGDRSYEQYF
TRBV13	TRBD2	17	few	TRBJ2-1	TGTGCCAGCAGCTTTAAGTCCGCTGGGACTAGCGCTTCCGAGCAGTTCTTC	CASSFKSAGTSASEQFF
TRBV18	.	14	many	TRBJ1-5	TGTGCCAGCTCGGCGGACAGACCCAATCAGCCCCAGCATTTT	CASSADRPNQPQHF
TRBV10-3	TRBD2	14	.	TRBJ2-1	TGTGCCACTAGCGGGCCAAGGGGTTACAATGAGCAGTTCTTC	CATSGPRGYNEQFF
TRBV5-4	TRBD1	14	many	TRBJ1-1	TGTGCCAGCAGCTCCGGACAGGGCTGGGCTGAAGCTTTCTTT	CASSSGQGWAEAFF
TRBV2	.	12	.	TRBJ1-2	TGTGCCAGCAGGGGGATCCCTAGTAGCTACACCTTC	CASRGIPSSYTF
TRBV5-4	.	16	.	TRBJ2-6	TGTGCCAGCAGCGCCGGAGGTCTCTCTGGGGCCAACGTCCTGACTTTC	CASSAGGLSGANVLTF
TRBV19	.	15	few	TRBJ2-4	TGTGCCAGTAGTCGACCCGGGACCTGGGAAAACATTCAGTACTTC	CASSRPGTWENIQYF
TRBV19	TRBD1	15	.	TRBJ2-5	TGTGCCAGTAGTCTGGGGACAGGGGGCTTTGAGACCCAGTACTTC	CASSLGTGGFETQYF
TRBV19	TRBD1	14	few	TRBJ1-2	TGTGCCAGTAGTCAGACAGGGGGAGCCTATGGCTACACCTTC	CASSQTGGAYGYTF
TRBV5-1	.	16	.	TRBJ2-2	TGCGCCAGCAGCTTGGAACCGGGTCTGAACACCGGGGAGCTGTTTTTT	CASSLEPGLNTGELFF